This passage covers 18 T cell receptor beta chains from one sample sequenced in a study of Ad26.COV2.S vaccination and SARS-CoV-2 variants. Only in-frame clones appear in the TCRdb table, and some are missing; sequencing was by immunoSEQ multiplex PCR. The repertoire holds roughly 330,000 clones, 75% to 90% seen once, with around 5.5% in the top ten. Treatment noted: roughly 19 received Ad26.COV2.S at low or high dose, single or two shots; a few received placebo; per-sample allocation not given. Sampling was done on day 63 after the first vaccine or placebo injection. The sample in question was peripheral blood, obtained in a trial of Ad26.COV2.S vaccine versus placebo. Every receptor here comes from a person aged 18-60 years who received the Ad26.COV2.S COVID-19 vaccine or a placebo.

This rearrangement joins TRBV13 to TRBJ2-3; D may match TRBD1 or TRBD2 (5 bases each). The germline V and J ends were trimmed by 6 bases and 3 bases, with 16 bases remaining between them. The CDR3 sequence is 15 residues long. CDR1 is PRHDT and CDR2 is FYEKMQ in the germline V gene (reference sequence). The CDR3 coding sequence is TGTGCCAGCAGTTTGACCGGGACGGGGACAGATACGCAGTATTTT. Translated, it gives CASSLTGTGTDTQYF.

The chain has TRBV12-5 and TRBJ1-5, with TRBD1 identical over 8 bases. V lost 0 bases and J lost 5; bases outside the gene matches: 9. The CDR3 length is 17 residues. Germline V lookup: CDR1 LGHNT, CDR2 FRNRAP. The CDR3 sequence is CASGLVLRGPRDQPQHF. CDR3 DNA: TGTGCTAGTGGTTTGGTCCTCAGGGGGCCGCGGGATCAGCCCCAGCATTTT.

The genes are TRBV12-5 and TRBJ1-4; TRBD1 aligns across 9 bases. This CDR3 is built from 14 residues. V lost 7 bases, J lost 6 bases, and 6 bases stayed unmatched. CDR1 is LGHNT and CDR2 is FRNRAP in the germline V gene. CDR3 coding DNA: TGTGCTAGTGCCCCCGGGACAGGGTATGAAAAACTGTTTTTT. Translating it yields CASAPGTGYEKLFF.

The V call is TRBV12-1, the J call TRBJ2-3; the table's TRBD1 call for D was not verified on the DNA. TRBV12-1 is classified as a pseudogene. The CDR3 consists of 14 residues. In DNA, the CDR3 is TGTGCCAGCAGCGCAGGCAACAGCACAGATACGCAGTATTTT. Its protein product is CASSAGNSTDTQYF.

The chain employs TRBV19 and TRBJ1-1; D gene uncertain. Trimming pared 3 bases from V and 6 bases from J, leaving 17 bases between. Germline V gene lookup returns CDR1 LNHDA and CDR2 SQIVND (reference sequence). The CDR3 length is 15 residues. The CDR3 reads CASSIWTISEAEAFF. CDR3 DNA sequence: TGTGCCAGTAGTATCTGGACTATAAGTGAGGCTGAAGCTTTCTTT.

This sequence joins TRBV6-2 or TRBV6-3 and TRBJ1-5; 9 bases map to TRBD1. The ends lost 5 bases at V and 0 bases at J; junction bases unmatched: 8. The CDR3 covers 17 residues. Germline values: CDR1 MNHEY, CDR2 SVGEGT. CDR3 sequence: CASSDYWTGDSNQPQHF. DNA for the CDR3: TGTGCCAGCAGTGATTATTGGACAGGGGATAGCAATCAGCCCCAGCATTTT.

V gene TRBV28 combines with J gene TRBJ2-7; the D call may be TRBD1 or TRBD2 (5 bases each). Between the trimmed V and J ends, which lost 4 bases and 4 bases, there was a span of 14 bases. The CDR3 length is 14 residues. Germline values: CDR1 MDHEN, CDR2 SYDVKM. This CDR3 reads CASSSPGPLYEQYV. The CDR3 DNA reads TGTGCCAGCAGTTCGCCGGGACCGCTGTACGAGCAGTACGTC.

The CDR3 spells CASSLGSQPQAFF. In DNA, the CDR3 is TGTGCCAGCAGCTTAGGGAGTCAACCCCAAGCTTTCTTT. The chain carries TRBV5-4 and TRBJ1-1; no clear D gene. Germline V gene sequence: CDR1 SGHNT, CDR2 YYREEE (reference sequence). This CDR3 is built from 13 residues. Between the trimmed V and J ends, which lost 2 bases and 9 bases, there was a span of 14 bases.

CDR3 amino acids: CASSQEKGWTEAFF. The DNA of the CDR3 is TGCGCCAGCAGCCAAGAAAAGGGTTGGACTGAAGCTTTCTTT. The chain links TRBV4-1 to TRBJ1-1; D gene uncertain. V was trimmed by 0 bases and J by 5 bases, leaving 10 bases between them. The CDR3 extends over 14 amino acids. From germline, CDR1 is MGHRA and CDR2 YSYEKL.

CDR3 coding DNA: TGCGCCAGCAGCCGTAAAAAAGACAGCCATTCAAACTATGGCTACACCTTC. Translation: CASSRKKDSHSNYGYTF. The chain carries TRBV4-1 and TRBJ1-2; D might be TRBD1 (5 bases). The CDR3 length is 17 residues. V dropped 4 bases and J dropped 2 bases, with 20 bases sitting between them. CDR1 and CDR2 from the germline V gene are MGHRA and YSYEKL.

This chain uses TRBV7-9 with TRBJ2-2; tentatively, D is TRBD2 (6 bases). V lost 0 bases and J lost 5, with 19 bases in between. This CDR3 has 18 residues. Per germline, CDR1 SEHNR and CDR2 FQNEAQ (reference sequence). CDR3 DNA sequence: TGTGCCAGCAGCTTAGCAGTGGAGGCTATGGGAGGAACCGGGGAGCTGTTTTTT. It translates to CASSLAVEAMGGTGELFF.

The genes are TRBV5-6 and TRBJ1-6; possibly TRBD1 for D (5 bases). Germline V gene lookup returns CDR1 SGHDT and CDR2 YYEEEE. V lost 0 bases, J lost 8 bases, and 15 bases lay in between. This CDR3 spans 16 amino acids. The CDR3 region has the DNA TGTGCCAGCAGCTTGGTACGGGGCGCAATTTATTCACCCCTCCACTTT. Translated, it gives CASSLVRGAIYSPLHF.

V gene TRBV6-5 combines with J gene TRBJ1-6, with 7 bases identical to TRBD1. With V trimmed by 6 bases and J by 6 bases, 8 bases remained unmatched. The CDR3 spans 15 residues. Germline V CDR1 and CDR2: MNHEY, SVGAGI. The CDR3 sequence is CASRRTGDLNSPLHF. The CDR3 DNA reads as TGTGCCAGCAGGCGGACAGGCGACCTTAATTCACCCCTCCACTTT.

This chain joins TRBV7-2 and TRBJ2-1; perhaps TRBD2 as D (6 bases). The V gene lost 6 bases and the J gene lost 3 bases, with 15 bases spanning the gap. CDR1 is SGHTA, CDR2 FQGNSA, per germline. CDR3 size: 15 residues. Here the CDR3 reads CASSRTRRDYNEQFF. In DNA, the CDR3 is TGTGCCAGCAGTCGGACACGGCGGGACTACAATGAGCAGTTCTTC.

This chain connects TRBV7-2 to TRBJ2-7; TRBD2 matches 13 bases. The CDR3 contains 15 residues. The germline V gene encodes CDR1 SGHTA and CDR2 FQGNSA. With 5 bases clipped from V and 2 bases from J, the junction kept 3 bases outside the gene matches. CDR3 sequence reads: CASSLTSGRAYEQYV. CDR3 nucleotides: TGTGCCAGCAGCCTAACTAGCGGGAGGGCCTACGAGCAGTACGTC.

The chain joins TRBV6-5 to TRBJ2-7; weak D call: TRBD1 (6 bases). This CDR3 has 12 residues. CDR1 is MNHEY and CDR2 is SVGAGI in the germline V gene. V was cut by 6 bases and J by 5 bases, with 11 bases left in between. For the CDR3, the DNA is TGTGCCAGCAGAAGGGACACCCACGAGCAGTACTTC. Its protein is CASRRDTHEQYF.

In the case of this clone: One end of the junction does not line up with germline, which may come from a read error. The rearrangement uses TRBV29-1 and TRBJ1-2; TRBD1 aligns across 7 bases. The CDR3 runs to 13 residues. Germline V gives CDR1 SQVTM, CDR2 ANQGSEA. CDR3 DNA sequence: TGCAGCGTTAAAGAGGGGGCGAACTATGGCTACACCTTC. Its protein product is CSVKEGANYGYTF.

V and J are TRBV19 and TRBJ2-1, with 8 bases identical to TRBD1. The CDR3 loop spans 15 amino acids. Germline CDR1 reads LNHDA; CDR2 reads SQIVND (reference sequence). V dropped 5 bases and J dropped 8; count of bases not matched to a gene: 11. The CDR3 region has the DNA TGTGCCAGTAGTCGCGGACAGGGAGGAGGGGATGAGCAGTTCTTC. Its translation is CASSRGQGGGDEQFF.